The 7 T cell receptor beta chains below come from one sample, sequenced in a study of tumor T cells in aggressive B-cell lymphoma. Sequenced by immunoSEQ multiplex PCR; TCRdb stores in-frame clones only, minus some. The sample lists under 2,500 clones, roughly 95% occurring once. Sequenced material: tumor tissue. These receptors all come from an adult with diffuse large B cell lymphoma.

The chain carries TRBV21-1 and TRBJ2-7; TRBD2 is taken as the D call from the table, unchecked against the DNA. TRBV21-1 is labeled a pseudogene. This CDR3 is built from 15 residues. Written as DNA, the CDR3 is TGTGCCAGCAGTTCGGAGGGTCGGTTAACCTACGAGCAGTACTTC. Translation: CASSSEGRLTYEQYF.

This clone occurred once. The V gene is TRBV27, the J gene TRBJ2-3; TRBD2 aligns across 9 bases. Germline lookup yields CDR1 MNHEY and CDR2 SMNVEV (reference sequence). This CDR3 region has 16 residues. After removal of 2 bases from V and 4 bases from J, the junction contained 7 bases not matched to a gene. The CDR3 nucleotides are TGTGCCAGCAGTTTAAAATCTAGCGGGGTTGCAGATACGCAGTATTTT. This encodes CASSLKSSGVADTQYF.

J is TRBJ2-1 and V is TRBV5-1; 8 nucleotides match TRBD1. V dropped 2 bases and J dropped 8; count of bases not matched to a gene: 9. Germline V gives CDR1 SGHRS, CDR2 YFSETQ. The CDR3 extends over 15 amino acids. The CDR3 DNA reads as TGCGCCAGCAGCTTTTCCTTGGGACAGGTGGATGAGCAGTTCTTC. Its translation: CASSFSLGQVDEQFF.

The chain couples TRBV27 to TRBJ2-7; D is undetermined. Trimming stripped 6 bases from V and 7 bases from J, with 16 bases between. The germline V gene encodes CDR1 MNHEY and CDR2 SMNVEV (reference sequence). The CDR3 length is 13 residues. The CDR3 DNA sequence: TGTGCCAGCAGCCCCGACATTATGGAAGAGCAGTACTTC. Protein product: CASSPDIMEEQYF.

This clone was seen a single time. V gene TRBV18 combines with J gene TRBJ2-5; the match to TRBD1 covers 9 bases. Unmatched junction bases numbered 16, after V lost 4 bases and J lost 1 base. Germline V lookup: CDR1 KGHSH, CDR2 LQKENI. The CDR3 totals 19 residues. The CDR3 region is CASSHRGTGIMGIQETQYF. Written as DNA, the CDR3 is TGTGCCAGCTCACACAGAGGGACAGGGATTATGGGGATCCAAGAGACCCAGTACTTC.

The V gene is TRBV23-1, the J gene TRBJ1-6, with TRBD1 matching 8 bases. TRBV23-1 is treated as an ORF (open reading frame) with a function not yet certain. There are 15 residues in the CDR3. V lost 4 bases to trimming and J lost 7 bases; unmatched junction nucleotides: 6. This chain's CDR3 is CASSPDRAQNSPLHF. The CDR3 nucleotides are TGCGCCAGCAGTCCGGACAGGGCCCAAAATTCACCCCTCCACTTT.

This chain connects TRBV14 to TRBJ2-1; 10 bases align to TRBD1. The V and J ends lost 4 bases and 3 bases, in that order; junction bases with no gene match: 3. Per the germline V gene, CDR1 is SGHDN and CDR2 is FVKESK. The CDR3 is 15 amino acids. The CDR3 is CASSPRDRGYNEQFF. The CDR3 coding sequence is TGTGCCAGCAGCCCCCGGGACAGGGGCTACAATGAGCAGTTCTTC.